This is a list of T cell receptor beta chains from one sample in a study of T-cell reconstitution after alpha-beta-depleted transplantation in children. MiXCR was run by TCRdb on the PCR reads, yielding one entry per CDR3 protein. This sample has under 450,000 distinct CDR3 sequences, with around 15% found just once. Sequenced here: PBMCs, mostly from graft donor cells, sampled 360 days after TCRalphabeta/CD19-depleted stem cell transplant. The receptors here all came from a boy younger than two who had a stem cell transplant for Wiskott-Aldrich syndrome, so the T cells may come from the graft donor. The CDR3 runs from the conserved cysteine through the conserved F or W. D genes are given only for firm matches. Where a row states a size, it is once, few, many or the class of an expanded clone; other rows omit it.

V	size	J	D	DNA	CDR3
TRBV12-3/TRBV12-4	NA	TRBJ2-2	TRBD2	TGTGCCAGCAGTTCCAAAGGCCTCCGACTAGCGGGAGTCGGGGAGCTGTTTTTT	CASSSKGLRLAGVGELFF
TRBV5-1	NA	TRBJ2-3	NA	TGCGCCAGCAGCTTTGCATCTGATTACACAGATACGCAGTATTTT	CASSFASDYTDTQYF
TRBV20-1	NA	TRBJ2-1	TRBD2	TGCAGTGCTAAAGGGCTTCGGCTAGCGGGGAGAGAGCAGTTCTTC	CSAKGLRLAGREQFF
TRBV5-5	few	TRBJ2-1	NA	TGTGCCAGCAGCGCAAGCGCTCGGCGGGTTGAGCAGTTCTTC	CASSASARRVEQFF
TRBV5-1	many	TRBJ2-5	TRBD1	TGCGCCAGCAGCTTGGCGGGACAGGGGCAAGAGACCCAGTACTTC	CASSLAGQGQETQYF
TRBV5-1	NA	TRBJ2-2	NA	TGCGCCAGCAGCCCCCGGGCCTCGAACACCGGGGAGCTGTTTTTT	CASSPRASNTGELFF
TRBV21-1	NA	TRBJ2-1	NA	TGTGCCAGCAGCCTACCCTCAACTGGCGGACTCTCCTACAATGAGCAGTTCTTC	CASSLPSTGGLSYNEQFF
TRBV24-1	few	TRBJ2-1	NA	TGTGCCACCAGTGAACCGGGACTTCCTGAAGAAGGGCAGTTCTTC	CATSEPGLPEEGQFF
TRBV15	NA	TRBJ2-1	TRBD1	TGTGCCACCAGCAGAGATCGGGGCGTGGGACAGACCTCCTACAATGAGCAGTTCTTC	CATSRDRGVGQTSYNEQFF
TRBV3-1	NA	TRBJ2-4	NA	TGTGCCAGCAGTCAACTTATCATCACGGTGCGCAAAAACATTCAGTACTTC	CASSQLIITVRKNIQYF
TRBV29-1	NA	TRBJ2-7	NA	TGCAGCGCACGGACAGCAAGCTCCTACGAGCAGTACTTC	CSARTASSYEQYF
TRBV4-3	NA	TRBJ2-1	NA	TGCGCCAGCAGCCAAGATTCCGGGACGTATCCTTGGAATGAGCAGTTCTTC	CASSQDSGTYPWNEQFF
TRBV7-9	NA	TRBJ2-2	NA	TGTGCCAGCAGCTCTACAGTGAGGGAGCTGTTTTTT	CASSSTVRELFF
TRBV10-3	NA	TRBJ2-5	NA	TGTGCCATCAGTGAGTCGAGGGTAGAGACCCAGTACTTC	CAISESRVETQYF
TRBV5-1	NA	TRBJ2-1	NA	TGCGCCAGCAGCTTTTCCGGGGGCCACTACAATGAGCAGTTCTTC	CASSFSGGHYNEQFF
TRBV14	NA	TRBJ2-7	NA	TGTGCCAGCAGCCAAGAACGGTACTACGAGCAGTACTTC	CASSQERYYEQYF
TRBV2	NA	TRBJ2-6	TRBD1	TGTGCCAGCAGTGGCTCCGGGACAGGGGACTCTGGGGCCAACGTCCTGACTTTC	CASSGSGTGDSGANVLTF
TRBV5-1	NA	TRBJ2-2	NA	TGCGCCAGCAGCTTGGTCCCCAAAGCGAACACCGGGGAGCTGTTTTTT	CASSLVPKANTGELFF
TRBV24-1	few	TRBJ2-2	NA	TGTGCCACCAGTCTCCGGGAGTATGGGGAGCTGTTTTTT	CATSLREYGELFF
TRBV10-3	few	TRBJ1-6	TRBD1	TGTGCCATCAGTGATAAGGACAGGGGAGGTTCACCCCTCCACTTT	CAISDKDRGGSPLHF
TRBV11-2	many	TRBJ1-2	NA	TGTGCCAGCAGCTTGGGAGTCTATGGCTACACCTTC	CASSLGVYGYTF
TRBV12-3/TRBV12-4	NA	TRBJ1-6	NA	TGTGCCAGCAGTATCCCGAGGGGTGGGTCACCCCTCCACTTT	CASSIPRGGSPLHF
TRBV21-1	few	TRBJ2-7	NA	TGTGCCACCAGGAGGGGGAGTGTCTACGAGCAGTACTTC	CATRRGSVYEQYF
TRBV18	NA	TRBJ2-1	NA	TGTGCCAGCTCACCAAAAAGCGGCGAGCAGTTCTTC	CASSPKSGEQFF
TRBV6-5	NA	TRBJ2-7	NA	TGTGCCAGCAGTTACTCGAGTGAATATAAAGGCGAGCAGTACTTC	CASSYSSEYKGEQYF
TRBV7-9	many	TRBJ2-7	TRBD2	TGTGCCAGCAGCTTAGACGGGACTAGTACCTACGAGCAGTACTTC	CASSLDGTSTYEQYF
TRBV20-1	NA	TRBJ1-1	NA	TGCAGTGCTAGCGCCGATATGAACACTGAAGCTTTCTTT	CSASADMNTEAFF
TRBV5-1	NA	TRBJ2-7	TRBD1	TGCGCCAGCAGCGTGGGACAGGGCCTCTACGAGCAGTACTTC	CASSVGQGLYEQYF
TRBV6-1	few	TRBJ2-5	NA	TGTGCCAGCAGAAAAGGGGGAGGTAGGGAGACCCAGTACTTC	CASRKGGGRETQYF
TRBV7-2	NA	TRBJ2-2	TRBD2	TGTGCCAGCACAAGGGACGCCCCGGGGGGAGCCGGGGAGCTGTTTTTT	CASTRDAPGGAGELFF
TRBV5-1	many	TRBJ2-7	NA	TGCGCCAGCAGCTTCAATTCCTACGAGCAGTACTTC	CASSFNSYEQYF
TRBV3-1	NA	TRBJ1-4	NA	TGTGCCAGCAGCCCGCTTTTAAGTACAACTAATGAAAAACTGTTTTTT	CASSPLLSTTNEKLFF
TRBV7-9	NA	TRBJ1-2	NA	TGTGCCAGCAGCGGGGTCCCGACGGACTATGGCTACACCTTC	CASSGVPTDYGYTF
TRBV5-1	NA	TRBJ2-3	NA	TGCGCCAGCAGCTTGTCAAGGACAGATACGCAGTATTTT	CASSLSRTDTQYF
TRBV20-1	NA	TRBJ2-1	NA	TGCAGTGCTAGCCTAGCCCCAACTCCGTACAATGAGCAGTTCTTC	CSASLAPTPYNEQFF
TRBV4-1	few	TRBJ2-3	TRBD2	TGCGCCAGCAGCCAAGAGTCTACTAGCGGGGGGAACACAGATACGCAGTATTTT	CASSQESTSGGNTDTQYF
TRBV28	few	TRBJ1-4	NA	TGTGCCAGCAGTTTTGCGACCACCGAAAAACTGTTTTTT	CASSFATTEKLFF
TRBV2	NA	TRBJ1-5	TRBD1	TGTGCCAGCAGCTGGACAGGGGGCAATCAGCCCCAGCATTTT	CASSWTGGNQPQHF
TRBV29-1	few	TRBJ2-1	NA	TGCAGCGTTGGGACCGTTAGCTCCTACAATGAGCAGTTCTTC	CSVGTVSSYNEQFF
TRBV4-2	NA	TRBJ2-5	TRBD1	TGTGCCAGCAGCCAAGACGGGACAGACATGACCAAGTACTTC	CASSQDGTDMTKYF
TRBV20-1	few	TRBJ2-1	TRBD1	TGCAGTGCTCCATTGGACAGGGTCAATGAGCAGTTCTTC	CSAPLDRVNEQFF
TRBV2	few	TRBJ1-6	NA	TGTGCCAGCAGAGAAGGACGGTATAATTCACCCCTCCACTTT	CASREGRYNSPLHF
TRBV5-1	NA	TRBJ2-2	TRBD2	TGCGCCAGCAGCTCGATTACTAGCGGGAGGTACACCGGGGAGCTGTTTTTT	CASSSITSGRYTGELFF
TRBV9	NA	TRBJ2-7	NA	TGTGCCAGCAGCGCCTCTGCCGGGTCCCAGGATCGGTACTTC	CASSASAGSQDRYF
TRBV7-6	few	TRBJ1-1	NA	TGTGCCAGCAGCTTAAAGCCCGGAAGGGGGACTGAAGCTTTCTTT	CASSLKPGRGTEAFF
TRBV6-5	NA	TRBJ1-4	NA	TGTGCCAGCAGTTACGCCGGGGCAACTAATGAAAAACTGTTTTTT	CASSYAGATNEKLFF
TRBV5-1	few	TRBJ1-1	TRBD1	TGCGCCACCCGAGGACAGGCGAACACTGAAGCTTTCTTT	CATRGQANTEAFF
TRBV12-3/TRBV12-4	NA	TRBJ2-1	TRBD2	TGTGCCAGCACCCTAGGAGCGGGACTTAGGACTGAGCAGTTCTTC	CASTLGAGLRTEQFF
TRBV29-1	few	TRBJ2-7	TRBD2	TGCAGCGTTCGTGAAGGACTAGTTCACGAGCAGTACTTC	CSVREGLVHEQYF
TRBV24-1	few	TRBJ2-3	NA	TGTGCCACCAGTGATGACAGATCAGATACGCAGTATTTT	CATSDDRSDTQYF
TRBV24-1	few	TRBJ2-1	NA	TGTGCCACCAGTCCTCTTGAGGGAAACAATGAGCAGTTCTTC	CATSPLEGNNEQFF